This T cell receptor (beta chain) comes out of a study of siplizumab effects on memory and regulatory T cells. Points from the study as a whole: Controls had about 29% Treg-derived mappable alloreactive CD4+ clones on average, versus approximately 70% with siplizumab.

The method was immunoSEQ multiplex PCR; TCRdb's version includes in-frame clones alone and lacks a portion of them. This table has approximately 58,000 clones, over 85% appearing once. This clone was seen just once. Its antigen is unidentified. This sequence was found in a human donor in good health. The sequenced sample was CD8+ T cells sorted from blood.

The CDR3 DNA follows: TGTGCCAGCAGCTTGGGGCGGGAGGGTGGAGAGACCCAGTACTTC. Residues: CASSLGREGGETQYF. The genes are TRBV7-9 and TRBJ2-5, with 9 bases lining up with TRBD2. The CDR3 length is 15 residues. CDR1 is SEHNR and CDR2 is FQNEAQ in the germline V gene (reference sequence). J lost 4 bases, V lost 3 bases, and 6 bases had no gene match.